One sample yielded the 18 T cell receptor beta chains listed below, sequenced in a study of cytomegalovirus exposure and HLA in healthy donors. Measured with immunoSEQ multiplex PCR; TCRdb has only the in-frame clones, and not every one. This sample has about 110,000 clones, with about 85% found just once. What was sequenced was PBMCs. Source of these receptors: a woman aged 18-29 years in good health and CMV-seronegative.

The chain carries TRBV6-1 and TRBJ2-2; weak D call: TRBD1 (5 bases). Germline assignment: CDR1 MNHNS and CDR2 SASEGT. V dropped 4 bases and J dropped 2 bases, with 11 bases sitting between them. The CDR3 runs 15 residues. CDR3 sequence (DNA): TGTGCCAGCAGTGTACAGGTACCAAACACCGGGGAGCTGTTTTTT. Protein: CASSVQVPNTGELFF.

The chain has TRBV29-1 and TRBJ2-2, with D perhaps TRBD1 (5 bases). The CDR3 length is 13 residues. The germline gives CDR1 SQVTM, CDR2 ANQGSEA. V lost 7 bases and J 5 bases, leaving 14 bases between the germline ends. The CDR3 spells CSGRARDTGELFF. Written as DNA, the CDR3 is TGCAGCGGCAGGGCCAGGGATACCGGGGAGCTGTTTTTT.

The V gene is TRBV14, the J gene TRBJ1-5; 7 bases map to TRBD1. Germline CDR1 is SGHDN and CDR2 is FVKESK. CDR3 length equals 14 residues. With V trimmed by 6 bases and J by 5 bases, 7 bases remained unmatched. DNA for the CDR3: TGTGCCAGCAGTTCCGGGACAGTCGATCAGCCCCAGCATTTT. Its protein product is CASSSGTVDQPQHF.

This chain uses TRBV2 with TRBJ2-2; 9 bases are shared with TRBD2. Looked up from germline, CDR1 is SNHLY and CDR2 is FYNNEI. V trimming: 4 bases; J trimming: 6 bases; junction bases outside the gene matches: 6. The CDR3 runs 15 residues. The CDR3 nucleotides read TGTGCCAGCAGTGTAGCGGGGGCGACATCCGGGGAGCTGTTTTTT. Residues: CASSVAGATSGELFF.

This chain joins TRBV5-5 and TRBJ1-6, with 9 bases that match TRBD1. J was trimmed by 7 bases and V by 7 bases; bases with no gene match: 9. The CDR3 is 15 residues long. Germline values: CDR1 SGHKS, CDR2 YYEKEE (reference sequence). The CDR3 spells CASLPPGTGNSPLHF. In DNA, the CDR3 is TGTGCCAGCCTCCCACCCGGGACAGGGAATTCACCCCTCCACTTT. The full variable domain, completed using reference TRBV5-5 and TRBJ1-6, is DAGVTQSPTHLIKTRGQQVTLRCSPISGHKSVSWYQQVLGQGPQFIFQYYEKEERGRGNFPDRFSARQFPNYSSELNVNALLLGDSALYLCASLPPGTGNSPLHFGNGTRLTVT.

The chain carries TRBV6-5 and TRBJ1-5, with a tentative D call TRBD1 (6 bases). V lost 5 bases and J lost 7, with 15 bases in between. CDR1 and CDR2 from the germline V gene are MNHEY and SVGAGI. The CDR3 totals 14 residues. The CDR3 DNA sequence: TGTGCCAGCAGTGGCGTGGGGGGGGGCCAGCCCCAGCATTTT. As protein: CASSGVGGGQPQHF.

This clone was recorded a few times. The chain employs TRBV11-2 and TRBJ1-2; tentatively, D is TRBD1 (5 bases). The V gene's germline CDR1 is SGHAT and CDR2 FQNNGV. This CDR3 is 14 amino acids long. Between the trimmed V and J ends, which lost 5 bases and 8 bases, there was a span of 18 bases. CDR3 coding DNA: TGTGCCAGCAGCGCGGCCCGGGACTATCGGGGCTACACCTTC. Amino acid sequence: CASSAARDYRGYTF.

The V gene is TRBV15, the J gene TRBJ1-2, with D hard to call. The CDR3 extends over 16 amino acids. Trimming shortened V by 0 bases and J by 3 bases, and 14 bases separated the two germline ends. CDR1 and CDR2 from the germline V gene are LNHNV and YYDKDF (reference sequence). The CDR3 reads CATSRERPLLYYGYTF. In nucleotides, the CDR3 is TGTGCCACCAGCAGAGAGCGGCCTCTTCTTTACTATGGCTACACCTTC.

This chain joins TRBV6-5 and TRBJ2-1; possible D gene TRBD1, 6 bases. The CDR3 covers 15 residues. V gave up 3 bases and J gave up 0 bases, with 9 bases separating them. Germline V gene data show CDR1 as MNHEY and CDR2 as SVGAGI. CDR3 sequence (DNA): TGTGCCAGCAGTTATCGGGACATCTCCTACAATGAGCAGTTCTTC. Its protein product is CASSYRDISYNEQFF.

V gene TRBV2 combines with J gene TRBJ1-2; no clear D. Between the trimmed V and J ends, which lost 6 bases and 8 bases, there was a span of 10 bases. CDR1 SNHLY and CDR2 FYNNEI come from the germline V gene. This CDR3 has 11 residues. This CDR3 is CASRDYMGYTF. CDR3 DNA sequence: TGTGCCAGCAGGGACTATATGGGCTACACCTTC.

CDR3 in amino acids: CATSETGDGANVLTF. CDR3 nucleotide sequence: TGTGCCACCAGCGAGACAGGGGACGGGGCCAACGTCCTGACTTTC. The V and J genes are TRBV15 and TRBJ2-6; TRBD1 matches at 8 bases. Germline V gives CDR1 LNHNV, CDR2 YYDKDF (reference sequence). The V and J ends lost 5 bases and 4 bases, in that order; junction bases with no gene match: 4. The CDR3 covers 15 residues.

Of note for this clone: The same CDR3 is also encoded by other DNA sequences in this sample. The chain couples TRBV6-4 to TRBJ2-3; D is unclear. CDR1 MRHNA and CDR2 SNTAGT come from the germline V gene. The CDR3 totals 14 residues. Deletions cut 3 bases from V and 1 base from J, with 8 bases between. The CDR3 loop is CASSERGGTDTQYF. CDR3 nucleotides: TGTGCCAGCAGTGAGCGTGGTGGCACAGATACGCAGTATTTT.

This rearrangement joins TRBV9 to TRBJ2-7, with 9 bases fitting TRBD1. V lost 3 bases and J lost 7; bases outside the gene matches: 14. The CDR3 extends over 16 amino acids. Germline values: CDR1 SGDLS, CDR2 YYNGEE. In DNA form, the CDR3 reads TGTGCCAGCAGCGCCCTCCCGGGACAGGGTATAGGGGAGCAGTACTTC. It codes for CASSALPGQGIGEQYF. The whole variable domain, filled in from reference TRBV9 and TRBJ2-7, reads DSGVTQTPKHLITATGQRVTLRCSPRSGDLSVYWYQQSLDQGLQFLIQYYNGEERAKGNILERFSAQQFPDLHSELNLSSLELGDSALYFCASSALPGQGIGEQYFGPGTRLTVT.

V and J are TRBV2 and TRBJ2-1; D is unresolved. The germline gives CDR1 SNHLY, CDR2 FYNNEI. The length of the CDR3 is 13 residues. V gave up 7 bases and J gave up 5 bases, with 12 bases separating them. Here the CDR3 DNA reads TGTGCCAGCATCACGAGCTATGACAATGAGCAGTTCTTC. It translates to CASITSYDNEQFF.

The count of this clone is one. The genes are TRBV7-2 and TRBJ1-3, with a weak D call TRBD1 (6 bases). CDR1 SGHTA and CDR2 FQGNSA come from the germline V gene. The V and J ends lost 4 bases and 4 bases respectively, with 14 bases between them. The length of the CDR3 is 15 residues. The CDR3 sequence: CASSSSGTPGNTIYF. CDR3 coding DNA: TGTGCCAGCAGCTCGTCCGGGACACCCGGAAACACCATATATTTT.

In its sample, this clone was seen a few times. The chain uses TRBV11-2 and TRBJ2-7, with no clear D. CDR1 and CDR2 (germline): SGHAT, FQNNGV. The CDR3 runs to 12 residues. V lost 0 bases and J 5 bases, leaving 5 bases between the germline ends. In DNA, the CDR3 is TGTGCCAGCAGCTTAGAGCGTCACGAGCAGTACTTC. It specifies CASSLERHEQYF. Together with reference TRBV11-2 and TRBJ2-7, the CDR3 gives the full variable domain: EAGVAQSPRYKIIEKRQSVAFWCNPISGHATLYWYQQILGQGPKLLIQFQNNGVVDDSQLPKDRFSAERLKGVDSTLKIQPAKLEDSAVYLCASSLERHEQYFGPGTRLTVT.

This sequence joins TRBV29-1 and TRBJ1-2, with 9 positions matching TRBD1. The V and J ends lost 1 base and 6 bases, in that order; junction bases with no gene match: 0. Germline CDR1 SQVTM, CDR2 ANQGSEA. CDR3 length equals 12 residues. CDR3: CSVEGTGDGYTF. The CDR3 DNA sequence: TGCAGCGTTGAAGGGACAGGGGATGGCTACACCTTC.

The CDR3 sequence is CASSFQDRLNTIYF. The CDR3 region has the DNA TGTGCCAGCAGCTTTCAGGACAGGTTAAACACCATATATTTT. The rearrangement links TRBV5-5 to TRBJ1-3, with 7 bases identical to TRBD1. V lost 2 bases, J lost 6 bases, and 5 bases stayed unmatched. CDR1 is SGHKS, CDR2 YYEKEE, per germline (reference sequence). The CDR3 totals 14 residues.